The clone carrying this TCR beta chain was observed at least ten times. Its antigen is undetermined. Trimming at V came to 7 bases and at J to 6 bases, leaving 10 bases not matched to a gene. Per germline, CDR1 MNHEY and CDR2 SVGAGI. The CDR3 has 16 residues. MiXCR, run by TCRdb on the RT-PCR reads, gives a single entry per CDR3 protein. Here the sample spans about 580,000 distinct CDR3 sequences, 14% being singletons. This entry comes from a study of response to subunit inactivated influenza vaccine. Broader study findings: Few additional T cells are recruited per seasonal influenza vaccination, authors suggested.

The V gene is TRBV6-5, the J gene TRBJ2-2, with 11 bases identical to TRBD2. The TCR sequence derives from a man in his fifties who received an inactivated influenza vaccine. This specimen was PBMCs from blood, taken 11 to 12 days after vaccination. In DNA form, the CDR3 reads TGTGCCAGCAAGTTACGCACTAGCGGGAGTCCCGGGGAGCTGTTTTTT. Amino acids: CASKLRTSGSPGELFF.